Given below is one T cell receptor beta chain in context. Its antigen remains unidentified. It has no much larger one-base neighbor in the sample; base qualities were not kept. Library prep was done by the immunoSEQ multiplex PCR assay. TCRdb limited this immuneACCESS table to in-frame rearrangements with V and J called. A share of clones is missing; checked studies link under half to unresolved V genes, and the rest is unexplained. The sample data list tens of thousands of clones, and about 90% of these were observed just once. Around 3.3% of the sample is in the top ten clones. This specimen belongs to a study of T cell changes during pregnancy in multiple sclerosis (dated by TCRdb to the late 2010s). Regarding the research as a whole: The study examined how the T cell repertoire changed over the course of pregnancy in women with multiple sclerosis.

Reading from cysteine to phenylalanine, the CDR3 counts 17 amino acids. Solely the CDR3 DNA is kept, with 51 bases framed from the first base. The chain couples TRBV21-1 to TRBJ1-1; no DNA check was done on the table's D call, TRBD1. TRBV21-1 counts as a pseudogene. This receptor was identified in a female donor in good health, serving as a control in a pregnancy study. Some clones in this sample may be carry-over from other donors' samples. The sample in question was PBMCs, obtained in the first trimester of pregnancy. The CDR3 in this case is CASRSDRGLGGGTEAFF. The nucleotide sequence reads as follows: TGTGCCAGCAGGTCCGACAGGGGGCTAGGAGGAGGCACTGAAGCTTTCTTT.